The entry that follows covers one TCR beta chain sequence. The antigen is undetermined. These data originate in a study of T cells after yellow fever vaccination. Notes on the study in general: Post-booster samples contained most primary-vaccination clones (approximately 96% CD4, 88% CD8). Compared with primary, the secondary response was weaker and peaked at day 5, not 15. In FACS-sorted repertoires, abundant clonotypes from the bulk population could appear as contaminants.

The germline V gene encodes CDR1 DFQATT and CDR2 SNEGSKA (reference sequence). This CDR3 is built from 14 residues. The V gene lost 5 bases and the J gene lost 0 bases, with 10 bases spanning the gap. TCRdb re-called the 5' RACE reads through MiXCR, storing one row per CDR3 protein. Here the sample spans 600,000 to 750,000 distinct CDR3 sequences, roughly an eighth being singletons. The sequencing here drew on PBMCs, taken on the day of the yellow fever booster vaccination. This TCR was sampled from a man aged 25-45 years who received the YFV17D yellow fever vaccine. The chain carries TRBV20-1 and TRBJ1-4; no definite D call. The CDR3 here is CSARLGATNEKLFF. The CDR3 region has the DNA TGCAGTGCTCGACTCGGGGCAACTAATGAAAAACTGTTTTTT.